This TCR beta chain derives from a study of blood T cells in healthy people across ages. This CDR3 has 14 amino acids. Germline values: CDR1 SGDLS, CDR2 YYNGEE. The authors ran a second PCR of about 6 to 11 cycles using a sample-barcoded 5' primer and a J-beta primer mix. TCRdb reanalysed the 5' RACE reads using MiXCR and keeps one entry per CDR3 protein. Found here are around 1,000,000 distinct CDR3 sequences, around 27% of them singletons; the top ten hold approximately 0.79%. On this clonotype itself: At one end, the junction sequence differs from germline, possibly due to a read error.

These data also featured in a second study, about T cells of mothers and their children.

This TCR was sampled from a girl aged 2 to 9 in good health. Sequencing used blood. The chain recombines TRBV9 with TRBJ2-7; weak D call: TRBD1 (6 bases). In DNA form, the CDR3 reads TGTGCCAGCAGCGTAGAGGGGACACGGGTTATGCTGCACTTC. This gives the protein CASSVEGTRVMLHF.